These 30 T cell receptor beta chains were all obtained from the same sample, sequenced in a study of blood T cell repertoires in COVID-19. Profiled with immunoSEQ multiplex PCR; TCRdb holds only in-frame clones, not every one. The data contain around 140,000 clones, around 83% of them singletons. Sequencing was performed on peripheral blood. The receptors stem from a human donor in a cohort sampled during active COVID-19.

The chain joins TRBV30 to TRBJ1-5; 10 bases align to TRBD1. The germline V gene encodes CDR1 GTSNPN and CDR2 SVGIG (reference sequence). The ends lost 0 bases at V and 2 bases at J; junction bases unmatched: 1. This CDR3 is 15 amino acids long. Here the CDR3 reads CAWSVGTGGNQPQHF. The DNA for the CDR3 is TGTGCCTGGAGTGTTGGGACAGGGGGCAATCAGCCCCAGCATTTT.

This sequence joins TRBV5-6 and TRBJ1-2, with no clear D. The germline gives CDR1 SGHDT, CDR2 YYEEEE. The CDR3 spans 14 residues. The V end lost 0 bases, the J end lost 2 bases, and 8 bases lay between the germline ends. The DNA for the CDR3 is TGTGCCAGCAGCTTGGTACAGATCAACTATGGCTACACCTTC. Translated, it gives CASSLVQINYGYTF.

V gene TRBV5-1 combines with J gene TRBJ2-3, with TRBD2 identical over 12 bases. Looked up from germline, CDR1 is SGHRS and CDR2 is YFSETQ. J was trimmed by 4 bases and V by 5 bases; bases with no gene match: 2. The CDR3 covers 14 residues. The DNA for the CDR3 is TGCGCCAGCAGGACTAGCGGGAGCGCAGATACGCAGTATTTT. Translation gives CASRTSGSADTQYF.

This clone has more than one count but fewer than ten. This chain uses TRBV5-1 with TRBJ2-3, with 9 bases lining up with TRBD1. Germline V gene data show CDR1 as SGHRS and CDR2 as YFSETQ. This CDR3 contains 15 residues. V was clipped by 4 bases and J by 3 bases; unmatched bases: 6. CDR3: CASSLDRGTTDTQYF. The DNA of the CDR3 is TGCGCCAGCAGCCTCGACAGGGGGACAACAGATACGCAGTATTTT.

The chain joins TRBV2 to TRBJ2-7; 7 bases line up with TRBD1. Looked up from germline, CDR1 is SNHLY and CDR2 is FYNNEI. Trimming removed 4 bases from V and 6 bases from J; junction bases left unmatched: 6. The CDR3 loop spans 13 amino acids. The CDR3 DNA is TGTGCCAGCAGTGGGACAGGACAAGCCGAGCAGTACTTC. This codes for CASSGTGQAEQYF.

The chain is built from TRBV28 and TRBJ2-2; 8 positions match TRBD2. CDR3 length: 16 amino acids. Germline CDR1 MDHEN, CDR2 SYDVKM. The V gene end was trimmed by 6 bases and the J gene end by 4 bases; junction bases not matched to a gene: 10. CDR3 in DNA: TGTGCCAGCAGCATCCATCTAGCGGGTCCCACCGGGGAGCTGTTTTTT. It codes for CASSIHLAGPTGELFF.

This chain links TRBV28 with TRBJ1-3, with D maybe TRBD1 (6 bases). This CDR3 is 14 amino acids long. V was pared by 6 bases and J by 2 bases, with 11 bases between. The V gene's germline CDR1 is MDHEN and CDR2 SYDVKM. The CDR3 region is CASSRRGTGNTIYF. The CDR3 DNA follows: TGTGCCAGCAGCCGAAGGGGGACTGGAAACACCATATATTTT.

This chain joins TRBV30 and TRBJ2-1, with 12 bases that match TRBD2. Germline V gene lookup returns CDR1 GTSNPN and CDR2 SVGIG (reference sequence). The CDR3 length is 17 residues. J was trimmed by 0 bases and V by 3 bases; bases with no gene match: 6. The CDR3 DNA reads TGTGCCTGGAGGCGACTAGCGGGAGCCTCCTCCTACAATGAGCAGTTCTTC. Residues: CAWRRLAGASSYNEQFF.

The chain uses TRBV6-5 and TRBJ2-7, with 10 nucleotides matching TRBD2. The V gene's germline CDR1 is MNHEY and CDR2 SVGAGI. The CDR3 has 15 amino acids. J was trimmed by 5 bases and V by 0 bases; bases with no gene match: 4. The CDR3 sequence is CASSYSTSGIHEQYF. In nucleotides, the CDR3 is TGTGCCAGCAGTTACTCAACTAGCGGGATCCACGAGCAGTACTTC.

The CDR3 protein is CASWRTSGSSADTQYF. The CDR3 DNA reads TGTGCCAGCTGGAGGACTAGCGGGAGTAGCGCAGATACGCAGTATTTT. V is TRBV27 and J is TRBJ2-3; 13 nucleotides match TRBD2. The CDR3 sequence is 16 residues long. V lost 8 bases, J lost 4 bases, and 9 bases stayed unmatched. Germline loops: CDR1 MNHEY, CDR2 SMNVEV (reference sequence).

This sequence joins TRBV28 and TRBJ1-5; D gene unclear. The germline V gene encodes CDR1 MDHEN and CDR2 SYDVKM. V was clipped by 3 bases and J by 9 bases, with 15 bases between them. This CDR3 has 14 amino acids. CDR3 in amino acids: CASSFGTEIRPQHF. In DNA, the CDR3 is TGTGCCAGCAGTTTTGGCACCGAAATCAGGCCCCAGCATTTT.

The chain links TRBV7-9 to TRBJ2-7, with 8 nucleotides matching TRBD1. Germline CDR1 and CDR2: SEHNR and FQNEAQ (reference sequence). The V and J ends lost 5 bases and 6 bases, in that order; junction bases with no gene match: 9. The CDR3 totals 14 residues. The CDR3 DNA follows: TGTGCCAGCAGCCACGAAGGACAGGGCGGCGAGCAGTACTTC. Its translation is CASSHEGQGGEQYF. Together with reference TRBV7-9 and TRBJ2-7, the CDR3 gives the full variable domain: DTGVSQNPRHKITKRGQNVTFRCDPISEHNRLYWYRQTLGQGPEFLTYFQNEAQLEKSRLLSDRFSAERPKGSFSTLEIQRTEQGDSAMYLCASSHEGQGGEQYFGPGTRLTVT.

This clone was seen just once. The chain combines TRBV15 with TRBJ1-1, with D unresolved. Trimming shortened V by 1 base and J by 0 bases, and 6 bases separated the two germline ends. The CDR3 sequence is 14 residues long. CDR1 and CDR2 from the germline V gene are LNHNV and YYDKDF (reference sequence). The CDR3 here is CATSRVSVNTEAFF. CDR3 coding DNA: TGTGCCACCAGCAGAGTTTCAGTGAACACTGAAGCTTTCTTT.

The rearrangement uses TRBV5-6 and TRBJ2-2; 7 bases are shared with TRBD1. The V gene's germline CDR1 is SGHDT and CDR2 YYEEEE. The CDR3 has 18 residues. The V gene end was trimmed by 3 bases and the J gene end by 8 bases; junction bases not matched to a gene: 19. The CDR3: CASSSTLDRVDWTGELFF. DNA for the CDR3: TGTGCCAGCAGCTCAACATTAGACAGGGTAGATTGGACTGGGGAGCTGTTTTTT. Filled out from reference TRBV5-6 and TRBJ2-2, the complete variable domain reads DAGVTQSPTHLIKTRGQQVTLRCSPKSGHDTVSWYQQALGQGPQFIFQYYEEEERQRGNFPDRFSGHQFPNYSSELNVNALLLGDSALYLCASSSTLDRVDWTGELFFGEGSRLTVL.

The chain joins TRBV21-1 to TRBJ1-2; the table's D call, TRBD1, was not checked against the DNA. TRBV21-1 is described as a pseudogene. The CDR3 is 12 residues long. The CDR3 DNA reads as TGTGCCAGCAGCAAACCAGTCCATGGCTACACCTTC. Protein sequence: CASSKPVHGYTF.

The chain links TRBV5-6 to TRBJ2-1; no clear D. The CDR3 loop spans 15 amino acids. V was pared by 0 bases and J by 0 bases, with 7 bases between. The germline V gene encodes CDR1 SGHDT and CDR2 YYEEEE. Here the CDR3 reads CASSLGAFSYNEQFF. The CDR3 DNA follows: TGTGCCAGCAGCTTGGGAGCCTTCTCCTACAATGAGCAGTTCTTC.

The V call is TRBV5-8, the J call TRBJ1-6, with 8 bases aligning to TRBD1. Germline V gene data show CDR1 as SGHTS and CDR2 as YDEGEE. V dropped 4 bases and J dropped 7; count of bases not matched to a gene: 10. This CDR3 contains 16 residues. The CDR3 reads CASSPDRGASNSPLHF. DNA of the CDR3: TGTGCCAGCAGCCCTGACAGGGGCGCCTCAAATTCACCCCTCCACTTT. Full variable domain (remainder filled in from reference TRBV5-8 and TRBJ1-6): EAGVTQSPTHLIKTRGQQATLRCSPISGHTSVYWYQQALGLGLQFLLWYDEGEERNRGNFPPRFSGRQFPNYSSELNVNALELEDSALYLCASSPDRGASNSPLHFGNGTRLTVT.

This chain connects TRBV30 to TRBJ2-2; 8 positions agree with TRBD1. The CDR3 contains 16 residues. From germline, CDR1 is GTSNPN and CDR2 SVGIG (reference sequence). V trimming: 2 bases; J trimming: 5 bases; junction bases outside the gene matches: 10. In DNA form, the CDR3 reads TGTGCCTGGAGTCTCCTAGACAGGGGTCCTACCGGGGAGCTGTTTTTT. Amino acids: CAWSLLDRGPTGELFF.

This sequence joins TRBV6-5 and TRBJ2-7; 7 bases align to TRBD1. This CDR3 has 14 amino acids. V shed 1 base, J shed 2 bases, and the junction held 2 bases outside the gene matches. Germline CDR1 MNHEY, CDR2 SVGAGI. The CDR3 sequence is CASSYYRGTYEQYF. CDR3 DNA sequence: TGTGCCAGCAGTTACTACAGGGGAACCTACGAGCAGTACTTC.

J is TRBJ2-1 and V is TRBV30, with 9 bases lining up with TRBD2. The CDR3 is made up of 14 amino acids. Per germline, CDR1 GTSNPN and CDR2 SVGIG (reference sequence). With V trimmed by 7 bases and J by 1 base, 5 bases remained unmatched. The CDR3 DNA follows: TGTGCCTCCGCTAGCGGGACGTCCTACAATGAGCAGTTCTTC. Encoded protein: CASASGTSYNEQFF.

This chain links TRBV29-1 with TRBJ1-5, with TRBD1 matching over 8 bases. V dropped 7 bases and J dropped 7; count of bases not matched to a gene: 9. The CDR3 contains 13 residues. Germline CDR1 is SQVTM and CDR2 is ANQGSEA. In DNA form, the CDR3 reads TGCAGCGCCGGACAGGGTAGTGGGCAGCCCCAGCATTTT. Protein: CSAGQGSGQPQHF.

In DNA form, the CDR3 reads TGTGCCAGCAAATCCCCCGGGCGGGGCTATGGCTACACCTTC. Its translation is CASKSPGRGYGYTF. The chain joins TRBV28 to TRBJ1-2, with no clear D. The CDR3 contains 14 residues. V lost 7 bases to trimming and J lost 4 bases, with 16 bases between them. CDR1 MDHEN and CDR2 SYDVKM come from the germline V gene.

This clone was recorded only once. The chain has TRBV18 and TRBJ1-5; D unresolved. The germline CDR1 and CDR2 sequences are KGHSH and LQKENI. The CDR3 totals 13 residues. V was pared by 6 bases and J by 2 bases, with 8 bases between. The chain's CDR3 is CASSEDGNQPQHF. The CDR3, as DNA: TGTGCCAGCTCGGAGGATGGCAATCAGCCCCAGCATTTT.

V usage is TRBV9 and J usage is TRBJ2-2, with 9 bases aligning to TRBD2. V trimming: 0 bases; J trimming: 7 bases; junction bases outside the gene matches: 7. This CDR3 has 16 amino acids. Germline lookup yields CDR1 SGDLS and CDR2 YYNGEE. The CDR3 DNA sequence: TGTGCCAGCAGCGTAGTTGCTAGCGGGATAGGCGGGGAGCTGTTTTTT. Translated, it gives CASSVVASGIGGELFF.

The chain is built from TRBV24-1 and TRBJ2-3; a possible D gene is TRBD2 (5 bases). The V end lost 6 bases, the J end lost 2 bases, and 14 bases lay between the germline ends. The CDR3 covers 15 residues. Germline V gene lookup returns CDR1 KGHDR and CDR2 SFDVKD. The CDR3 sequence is CATSPDGLPTDTQYF. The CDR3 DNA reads TGTGCCACCAGTCCCGACGGACTCCCCACAGATACGCAGTATTTT.

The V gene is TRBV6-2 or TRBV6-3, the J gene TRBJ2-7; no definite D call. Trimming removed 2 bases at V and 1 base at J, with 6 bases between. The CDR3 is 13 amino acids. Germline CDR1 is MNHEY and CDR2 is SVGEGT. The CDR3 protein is CASSYARSYEQYF. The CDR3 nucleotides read TGTGCCAGCAGTTACGCCCGGTCCTACGAGCAGTACTTC.

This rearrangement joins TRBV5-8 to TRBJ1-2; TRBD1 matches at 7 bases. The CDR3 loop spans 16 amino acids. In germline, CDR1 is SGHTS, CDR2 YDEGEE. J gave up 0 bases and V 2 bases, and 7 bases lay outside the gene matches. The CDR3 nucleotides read TGTGCCAGCAGCTTTTACCGGGACAGAGCTAACTATGGCTACACCTTC. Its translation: CASSFYRDRANYGYTF.

The CDR3 region has the DNA TGTGCCATGAATACGGGGAGTGCGGACTATGGCTACACCTTC. It yields the protein CAMNTGSADYGYTF. The chain has TRBV5-4 and TRBJ1-2, with D unresolved. The CDR3 runs 14 residues. Germline CDR1 and CDR2: SGHNT and YYREEE (reference sequence). The V gene lost 9 bases and the J gene lost 3 bases, with 18 bases spanning the gap. The full variable domain, rest sourced from reference TRBV5-4 and TRBJ1-2, is ETGVTQSPTHLIKTRGQQVTLRCSSQSGHNTVSWYQQALGQGPQFIFQYYREEENGRGNFPPRFSGLQFPNYSSELNVNALELDDSALYLCAMNTGSADYGYTFGSGTRLTVV.

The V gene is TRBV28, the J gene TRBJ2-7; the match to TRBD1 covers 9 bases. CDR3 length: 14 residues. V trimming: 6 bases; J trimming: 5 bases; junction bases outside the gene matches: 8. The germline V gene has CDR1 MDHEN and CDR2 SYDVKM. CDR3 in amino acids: CASSAPDRGDEQYF. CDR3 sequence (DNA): TGTGCCAGCAGCGCCCCGGACAGGGGCGACGAGCAGTACTTC.

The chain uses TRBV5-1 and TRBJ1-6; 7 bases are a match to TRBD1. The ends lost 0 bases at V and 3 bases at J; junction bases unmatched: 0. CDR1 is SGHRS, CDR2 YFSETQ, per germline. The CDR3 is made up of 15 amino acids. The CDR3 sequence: CASSLGQGYNSPLHF. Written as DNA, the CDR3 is TGCGCCAGCAGCTTGGGACAGGGCTATAATTCACCCCTCCACTTT.